A single sample is the source of the 20 T cell receptor beta chains below, sequenced in a study of cytomegalovirus exposure and HLA in healthy donors. PCR involved 60 Vbeta and 13 Jbeta primers. Using immunoSEQ multiplex PCR, the repertoire was profiled, and TCRdb retains in-frame clones only, with some absent. This table has 95,000 to 110,000 clones, over 65% appearing once. The source material was PBMCs. The receptor source for this set is a woman aged 40 to 55 in good health and CMV-seropositive.

The chain joins TRBV27 to TRBJ1-1; D remains unclear. V gave up 3 bases and J gave up 1 base, with 6 bases separating them. This CDR3 contains 13 residues. Germline CDR1 MNHEY, CDR2 SMNVEV (reference sequence). CDR3 protein: CASSFGENTEAFF. The CDR3 nucleotides read TGTGCCAGCAGTTTCGGGGAGAACACTGAAGCTTTCTTT.

The genes are TRBV7-8 and TRBJ2-7; the match to TRBD1 covers 9 bases. J lost 3 bases, V lost 5 bases, and 5 bases had no gene match. CDR3 length: 14 residues. The germline gives CDR1 SGHVS, CDR2 FQNEAQ. As DNA, the CDR3 is TGTGCCAGCAGCACAGGGGGCGAATACTACGAGCAGTACTTC. It codes for CASSTGGEYYEQYF.

In DNA, the CDR3 is TGTGCCAGCAGCATACCGGGACAGGGGAGGCTCTACGAGCAGTACTTC. Residues: CASSIPGQGRLYEQYF. The chain is built from TRBV5-4 and TRBJ2-7; 10 positions agree with TRBD1. The J segment lost 3 bases and the V segment lost 4 bases, leaving 10 bases of the junction unmatched. The CDR3 contains 16 residues. The germline gives CDR1 SGHNT, CDR2 YYREEE (reference sequence).

The rearrangement joins TRBV7-2 to TRBJ2-7; tentative D call: TRBD1 (6 bases). Germline CDR1 and CDR2: SGHTA and FQGNSA. V gave up 8 bases and J gave up 2 bases, with 13 bases separating them. The CDR3 spans 13 residues. The CDR3 region is CASRRTAAYEQYF. The CDR3 nucleotides read TGTGCCAGCCGTAGGACAGCTGCCTACGAGCAGTACTTC.

V gene TRBV6-5 combines with J gene TRBJ2-1; D gene unclear. Germline-derived CDR1 and CDR2 are MNHEY and SVGAGI. The CDR3 is 12 residues long. V gave up 7 bases and J gave up 5 bases, with 9 bases separating them. The CDR3, as DNA: TGTGCCAGCATCGGCCGGGACAATGAGCAGTTCTTC. Amino acid sequence: CASIGRDNEQFF.

The sample holds a few counts of this clone. The junction shows a germline mismatch at one end, possibly a read error. V gene TRBV7-7 combines with J gene TRBJ2-3; 7 positions match TRBD2. Germline V CDR1 and CDR2: SSHAT, FNYEAQ (reference sequence). This CDR3 region has 16 residues. CDR3 region: CASSLGDYPSTDTQYF. CDR3 coding DNA: TGTGCTAGCAGCTTAGGGGACTACCCCAGCACAGATACGCAGTATTTT.

The chain joins TRBV7-8 to TRBJ1-2; D unresolved. This CDR3 region has 15 residues. Trimming cost V 5 bases and J 6 bases, with 19 bases left between them. CDR1 is SGHVS and CDR2 is FQNEAQ in the germline V gene. CDR3 sequence (DNA): TGTGCCAGCAGCCAACAAGGACGGACTATAGATGGCTACACCTTC. Translated, it gives CASSQQGRTIDGYTF. Looking up the rest from reference TRBV7-8 and TRBJ1-2 gives the full variable domain: GAGVSQSPRYKVAKRGQDVALRCDPISGHVSLFWYQQALGQGPEFLTYFQNEAQLDKSGLPSDRFFAERPEGSVSTLKIQRTQQEDSAVYLCASSQQGRTIDGYTFGSGTRLTVV.

This sequence joins TRBV7-9 and TRBJ2-1, with D maybe TRBD2 (6 bases). Per the germline V gene, CDR1 is SEHNR and CDR2 is FQNEAQ (reference sequence). The CDR3 length is 15 residues. Between the trimmed V and J ends, which lost 4 bases and 3 bases, there was a span of 13 bases. CDR3 amino acids: CASSSPGLGYNEQFF. DNA for the CDR3: TGTGCCAGCAGCTCGCCGGGACTGGGCTACAATGAGCAGTTCTTC. Supplemented by reference TRBV7-9 and TRBJ2-1, the full variable domain reads DTGVSQNPRHKITKRGQNVTFRCDPISEHNRLYWYRQTLGQGPEFLTYFQNEAQLEKSRLLSDRFSAERPKGSFSTLEIQRTEQGDSAMYLCASSSPGLGYNEQFFGPGTRLTVL.

This clone occurred a few times. The chain joins TRBV4-1 to TRBJ1-6; TRBD1 might be the D (6 bases). V gave up 6 bases and J gave up 8 bases, with 14 bases separating them. The CDR3 is 14 amino acids. Germline CDR1 reads MGHRA; CDR2 reads YSYEKL. CDR3 nucleotides: TGCGCCAGCAGTCTCACAGGGTACGATTCACCCCTCCACTTT. It is translated as CASSLTGYDSPLHF.

The gene calls are TRBV30 and TRBJ1-5; D remains unclear. Germline V CDR1 and CDR2: GTSNPN, SVGIG (reference sequence). V lost 2 bases to trimming and J lost 6 bases, with 11 bases between them. This CDR3 is built from 13 residues. The CDR3 bases are TGTGCCTGGAGTAGGTCAGGTACTCAGCCCCAGCATTTT. This gives the protein CAWSRSGTQPQHF.

The chain employs TRBV5-1 and TRBJ2-5; D may be TRBD2 (6 bases). The germline V gene encodes CDR1 SGHRS and CDR2 YFSETQ. V lost 4 bases, J lost 1 base, and 11 bases lay in between. There are 14 residues in the CDR3. This chain's CDR3 is CASSPRTTQETQYF. The CDR3 DNA reads as TGCGCCAGCAGCCCTCGGACTACCCAAGAGACCCAGTACTTC.

The chain couples TRBV29-1 to TRBJ2-5, with D perhaps matching TRBD1 (6 bases). CDR1 is SQVTM and CDR2 is ANQGSEA in the germline V gene. The CDR3 runs to 15 residues. Trimming pared 4 bases from V and 5 bases from J, leaving 20 bases between. The CDR3 DNA sequence: TGCAGCGTTGTGGTCCGGGACACCGGTCCGGAGACCCAGTACTTC. It codes for CSVVVRDTGPETQYF.

The chain joins TRBV4-1 to TRBJ1-3; 7 bases fit TRBD1. CDR1 and CDR2 (germline): MGHRA, YSYEKL. The CDR3 is 15 amino acids. V dropped 4 bases and J dropped 1; count of bases not matched to a gene: 4. CDR3 sequence reads: CASSPTTGSGNTIYF. DNA for the CDR3: TGCGCCAGCAGCCCAACGACAGGGTCTGGAAACACCATATATTTT.

This chain joins TRBV30 and TRBJ2-7, with D maybe TRBD2 (5 bases). This CDR3 comprises 12 residues. V was trimmed by 3 bases and J by 9 bases, leaving 15 bases between them. Germline CDR1 GTSNPN, CDR2 SVGIG (reference sequence). For the CDR3, the DNA is TGTGCCTGGAGCTTGGGCGCCCGGGGGCAGTACTTC. It specifies CAWSLGARGQYF.

The gene calls are TRBV19 and TRBJ2-7, with D tentatively TRBD1 (6 bases). The CDR3 is made up of 14 amino acids. Germline CDR1 reads LNHDA; CDR2 reads SQIVND (reference sequence). Trimming removed 5 bases at V and 4 bases at J, with 15 bases between. As DNA, the CDR3 is TGTGCCAGTAGTGCCCCAGGACAGCTTTACGAGCAGTACTTC. The encoded protein is CASSAPGQLYEQYF.

The chain recombines TRBV25-1 with TRBJ1-1, with no clear D. The CDR3 totals 15 residues. V was clipped by 2 bases and J by 4 bases, with 14 bases between them. Germline CDR1 is MGHDK and CDR2 is SYGVNS. The CDR3, as DNA: TGTGCCAGCAGTGAAAACTTAAGACTGGGCACTGAAGCTTTCTTT. Amino acids: CASSENLRLGTEAFF.

The V gene is TRBV28, the J gene TRBJ2-7; 11 bases fit TRBD2. Losses at the gene ends were 1 base for V and 4 bases for J; bases not matched to a gene: 6. This CDR3 has 16 residues. The germline V gene has CDR1 MDHEN and CDR2 SYDVKM. CDR3 bases: TGTGCCAGCAGTTTATTAGGAACTAGCGGGGGATACGAGCAGTACTTC. It encodes CASSLLGTSGGYEQYF.

The chain couples TRBV15 to TRBJ1-2; a possible D gene is TRBD1 (5 bases). Trimming left V 2 bases short and J 3 bases short, with 7 bases between. This CDR3 is 13 amino acids long. CDR1 and CDR2 from the germline V gene are LNHNV and YYDKDF (reference sequence). CDR3 residues: CATSRQTDYGYTF. In nucleotides, the CDR3 is TGTGCCACCAGCAGACAGACAGACTATGGCTACACCTTC.

This clone came up a few times. The chain recombines TRBV6-5 with TRBJ1-2; 8 bases are shared with TRBD1. This CDR3 has 13 residues. Per the germline V gene, CDR1 is MNHEY and CDR2 is SVGAGI. Losses at the gene ends were 6 bases for V and 8 bases for J; bases not matched to a gene: 8. CDR3 nucleotides: TGTGCCAGCAGCCCAGACAGGGGCAGGGGCTACACCTTC. Protein product: CASSPDRGRGYTF.

The CDR3 DNA sequence: TGCGCCAGCAGCTTGGCCCGGGGTGGAAACACTGAAGCTTTCTTT. Protein: CASSLARGGNTEAFF. The chain employs TRBV5-1 and TRBJ1-1; D remains ambiguous. V lost 0 bases and J 2 bases, leaving 11 bases between the germline ends. Germline V lookup: CDR1 SGHRS, CDR2 YFSETQ. The CDR3 consists of 15 residues. Filled out from reference TRBV5-1 and TRBJ1-1, the complete variable domain reads KAGVTQTPRYLIKTRGQQVTLSCSPISGHRSVSWYQQTPGQGLQFLFEYFSETQRNKGNFPGRFSGRQFSNSRSEMNVSTLELGDSALYLCASSLARGGNTEAFFGQGTRLTVV.